This T cell receptor beta chain derives from a study of cytomegalovirus exposure and HLA in healthy donors. As concerns this clone: The antigen is unknown. The sample contains more than one DNA sequence encoding this CDR3.

In nominal health when sampled, donors likely had unrecorded immune exposures nonetheless. The PCR ran on 60 Vbeta and 13 Jbeta primers. The table came from immunoSEQ multiplex PCR; TCRdb's copy has only in-frame clones and leaves some out. Counted here are fewer than 200,000 clones, around 75% occurring once; the ten biggest clones make up over 2.5%. Study outcomes and limitations: A list of around 160 TCR beta chains associated with cytomegalovirus was given. It was reported that TCR beta sequences correctly inferred the HLA-A and HLA-B alleles for most subjects.

V lost 5 bases, J lost 3 bases, and 13 bases lay in between. Per germline, CDR1 SGHRS and CDR2 YFSETQ. The CDR3 loop spans 14 amino acids. The sequence derives from a female donor in good health and CMV-seronegative. The sample comprised PBMCs. V is TRBV5-1 and J is TRBJ2-3; a possible D gene is TRBD2 (5 bases). CDR3 region: CASRVALSTDTQYF. CDR3 nucleotide sequence: TGCGCCAGCAGGGTAGCGCTTAGTACAGATACGCAGTATTTT.